Each of the 15 T cell receptor delta chains below was sequenced from the same sample in a study of Vδ1+ human thymocytes (dated by TCRdb to 2016 to 2019). The paper as a whole reports these results and caveats: In contrast to oligoclonal peripheral blood repertoires, thymic TRG and TRD repertoires appeared to be highly polyclonal with Gaussian CDR3 length distributions.

Instrument used: Illumina MiSeq. RNA was isolated using the RNeasy mini kit, and reverse transcription was performed with Superscript III. CDR3 amplicons were generated by multiplex PCR with pooled V-gene forward primers and a constant-region reverse primer carrying Illumina adaptor overhangs. TCRdb called clones anew from the public reads via CATT; matching DNA rows were later pooled. For this sample the table gives 70,000 to 90,000 delta-chain clones, of which 30% to 40% were detected only once. Jointly, the top ten make up roughly 0.26% of the sample. These receptors' targets are unknown. The sequencing sample was made of Vdelta1+ gamma-delta thymocytes from the thymus. What this sample's cell subset or site label stands for: FACS-sorted CD3+ TCRalphabeta- TCRVdelta1+ TCRVdelta2- thymocytes. These receptors were taken from a boy in the first two years of life who had congenital heart surgery.

This chain links TRDV1 with TRDJ1; the match to TRDD3 covers 8 bases. Germline trimming cut 4 bases from V and 0 bases from J; bases unmatched to any gene: 13. Germline CDR1 TSWWSYY, CDR2 QGS. This CDR3 is 18 amino acids long. As DNA, the CDR3 is TGTGCTCTTGGGGTACCGCCTGGGGGAAACTCGTACACCGATAAACTCATCTTT. Translation: CALGVPPGGNSYTDKLIF.

This clone has just a few counts. The chain recombines TRDV1 with TRDJ1; tentative D call: TRDD3 (6 bases). The V end lost 2 bases, the J end lost 4 bases, and 20 bases lay between the germline ends. This CDR3 spans 17 amino acids. From germline, CDR1 is TSWWSYY and CDR2 QGS. As DNA, the CDR3 is TGTGCTCTTGGGGAATGCTGCGGGGACTGGGTGAGCGATAAACTCATCTTT. Its translation: CALGECCGDWVSDKLIF.

This clone was found a few times. The chain uses TRDV1 and TRDJ1, with 13 positions matching TRDD3. The CDR3 has 26 amino acids. The J segment lost 0 bases and the V segment lost 1 base, leaving 29 bases of the junction unmatched. Germline V lookup: CDR1 TSWWSYY, CDR2 QGS. CDR3 nucleotide sequence: TGTGCTCTTGGGGAACCAGGGACTTCCTACAGAGGGAGAAACTGGGGGATACGAAGGGACACCGATAAACTCATCTTT. Translated: CALGEPGTSYRGRNWGIRRDTDKLIF.

On this clone itself: Relative to the germline gene, one junction end is altered; a read error may explain this. This rearrangement joins TRDV1 to TRDJ1; the D gene is possibly TRDD3 (5 bases). Germline V lookup: CDR1 TSWWSYY, CDR2 QGS. This CDR3 spans 15 amino acids. The CDR3 sequence: CALGEFERYTDKLIF. The CDR3 nucleotides read TGCGCTCTTGGGGAGTTCGAAAGGTACACCGATAAACTCATCTTT.

The chain carries TRDV1 and TRDJ1, with TRDD2 matching 9 bases. J lost 1 base, V lost 1 base, and 25 bases had no gene match. Germline CDR1 reads TSWWSYY; CDR2 reads QGS. The CDR3 extends over 23 amino acids. The CDR3 loop reads CALGEPLAFLHLGADRATDKLIF. CDR3 coding DNA: TGTGCTCTTGGGGAACCCCTCGCCTTCCTACACCTGGGGGCCGATCGGGCCACCGATAAACTCATCTTT.

The rearrangement links TRDV1 to TRDJ1, with no clear D. Per the germline V gene, CDR1 is TSWWSYY and CDR2 is QGS. This CDR3 has 17 amino acids. Trimming took off 2 bases at V and 0 bases at J, with 16 bases between the two ends. The CDR3 sequence: CALGEYGYSPYTDKLIF. The DNA of the CDR3 is TGTGCTCTTGGGGAATACGGCTACTCCCCGTACACCGATAAACTCATCTTT.

With regard to this clone: The junction does not match germline at one end; this may be a read error. The chain employs TRDV2 and TRDJ2; D ambiguous. The CDR3 is 16 amino acids. Germline lookup yields CDR1 GEAIGNYY and CDR2 EKD. CDR3 DNA: TGTGCCTGTGCCACCGAAGTCTGGTCCAAGACAGCACAACTCTTCTTT. It codes for CACATEVWSKTAQLFF.

This clone has a handful of counts. This specimen includes other DNA sequences encoding the same CDR3. This chain links TRDV1 with TRDJ1; TRDD3 agrees at 10 bases. CDR3 length: 26 amino acids. Unmatched junction bases numbered 34, after V lost 3 bases and J lost 0 bases. Germline V CDR1 and CDR2: TSWWSYY, QGS. Written as DNA, the CDR3 is TGTGCTCTTGGGGATACTGGGAGGGCCCGCAACCTCACTGGTACTGGGGGATCTCCGTACACCGATAAACTCATCTTT. Its protein is CALGDTGRARNLTGTGGSPYTDKLIF.

The genes are TRDV1 and TRDJ1; D may be TRDD3 (6 bases). This CDR3 is 17 amino acids long. Trimming took 2 bases from V and 0 from J, leaving 16 bases between them. Germline lookup yields CDR1 TSWWSYY and CDR2 QGS. The DNA for the CDR3 is TGTGCTCTTGGGGAAAGCGGTCTCTGGGGTTACACCGATAAACTCATCTTT. Protein product: CALGESGLWGYTDKLIF.

This chain links TRDV1 with TRDJ1; 8 bases are shared with TRDD3. The ends lost 0 bases at V and 0 bases at J; junction bases unmatched: 15. The CDR3 loop spans 20 amino acids. In germline, CDR1 is TSWWSYY, CDR2 QGS. The CDR3 spells CALGELWFRDTDPYTDKLIF. CDR3 nucleotide sequence: TGTGCTCTTGGGGAACTATGGTTCAGGGATACGGACCCGTACACCGATAAACTCATCTTT.

This chain connects TRDV1 to TRDJ1, with TRDD3 matching over 12 bases. Germline-derived CDR1 and CDR2 are TSWWSYY and QGS. V dropped 2 bases and J dropped 2; count of bases not matched to a gene: 27. The CDR3 has 24 amino acids. The CDR3 is CALGEWGPTPILLGDTERTDKLIF. The CDR3 coding sequence is TGTGCTCTTGGGGAATGGGGGCCCACACCTATACTACTGGGGGATACAGAGAGGACCGATAAACTCATCTTT.

This chain uses TRDV1 with TRDJ1; 11 bases are a match to TRDD3. The CDR3 contains 24 residues. Germline-derived CDR1 and CDR2 are TSWWSYY and QGS. Trimming removed 2 bases from V and 0 bases from J; junction bases left unmatched: 26. DNA for the CDR3: TGTGCTCTTGGGGAAAAAATCTATCCTACTCGTCTGGGGGATACTAGGGTGTACACCGATAAACTCATCTTT. Its translation is CALGEKIYPTRLGDTRVYTDKLIF.

The chain has TRDV1 and TRDJ1, with 7 bases that match TRDD3. Looked up from germline, CDR1 is TSWWSYY and CDR2 is QGS. Losses at the gene ends were 4 bases for V and 0 bases for J; bases not matched to a gene: 14. The CDR3 spans 18 residues. For the CDR3, the DNA is TGTGCTCTTGGGGGCCCAAGGGCCCCTGGGGGGTACACCGATAAACTCATCTTT. Translation: CALGGPRAPGGYTDKLIF.

This chain joins TRDV1 and TRDJ1; perhaps TRDD3 as D (8 bases). The germline gives CDR1 TSWWSYY, CDR2 QGS. The CDR3 covers 20 residues. The ends were cut back, 5 bases at V and 2 bases at J, with 30 bases in the middle. In nucleotides, the CDR3 is TGTGCTCTTGGGTGTGACTTCCTAAATGGCTGGGGGACCCCTACCGATAAACTCATCTTT. Protein product: CALGCDFLNGWGTPTDKLIF.

The table lists this clone with a few counts. The junction departs from the called germline gene at one end, perhaps through a read error. The genes are TRDV1 and TRDJ1, with 8 positions matching TRDD2. This CDR3 comprises 11 residues. Germline-derived CDR1 and CDR2 are TSWWSYY and QGS. The CDR3 sequence is CALGEPAFLFF. In DNA, the CDR3 is TGTGCTCTTGGGGAACCTGCCTTCCTATTTTTC.